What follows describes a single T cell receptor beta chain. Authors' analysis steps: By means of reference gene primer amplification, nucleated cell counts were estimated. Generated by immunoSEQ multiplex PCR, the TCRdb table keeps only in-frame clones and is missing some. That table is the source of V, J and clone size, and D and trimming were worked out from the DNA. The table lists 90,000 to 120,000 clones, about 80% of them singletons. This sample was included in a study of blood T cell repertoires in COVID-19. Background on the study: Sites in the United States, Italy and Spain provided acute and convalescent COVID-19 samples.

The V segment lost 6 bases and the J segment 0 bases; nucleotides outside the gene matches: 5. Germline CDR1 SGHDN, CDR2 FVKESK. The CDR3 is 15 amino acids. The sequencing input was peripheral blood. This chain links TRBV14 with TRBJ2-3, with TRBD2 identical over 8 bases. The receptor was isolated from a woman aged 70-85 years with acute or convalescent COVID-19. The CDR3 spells CASSQSGGSTDTQYF. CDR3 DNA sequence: TGTGCCAGCAGTCAATCGGGAGGGAGCACAGATACGCAGTATTTT.